The next 10 T cell receptor beta chains were all read from a single sample in a study of identical twins. TCRdb re-derived calls from the 5' RACE reads in MiXCR, one entry per CDR3 protein. The table records around 690,000 distinct CDR3 sequences, about 20% of them present only once. This same sample was also taken into another study, of T cells expressing NK-cell markers.

What was sequenced was PBMCs. These receptors were taken from a woman aged 18-29 years in good health.

This clonotype was detected a few times. The V gene is TRBV7-2, the J gene TRBJ2-2; D is undetermined. V gave up 4 bases and J gave up 9 bases, with 9 bases separating them. Germline-derived CDR1 and CDR2 are SGHTA and FQGNSA. The CDR3 is 12 residues long. Written as DNA, the CDR3 is TGTGCCAGCAGCTCTTTAGGGCGGGAGCTGTTTTTT. Encoded protein: CASSSLGRELFF.

This clonotype occurred a few times. V is TRBV12-3 or TRBV12-4 and J is TRBJ2-1; TRBD2 is a possible D gene (7 bases). The germline V and J ends were trimmed by 7 bases and 0 bases, with 10 bases remaining between them. This CDR3 spans 14 amino acids. This CDR3 reads CASKGGSSYNEQFF. The CDR3 nucleotides read TGTGCCAGCAAGGGGGGGAGCTCCTACAATGAGCAGTTCTTC.

A remark on this clonotype: One base away lies a much larger clone, so this may be a sequencing read error. V and J are TRBV11-2 and TRBJ1-6, with D unclear. CDR3 length: 12 residues. Germline assignment: CDR1 SGHAT and CDR2 FQNNGV. V gave up 5 bases and J gave up 3 bases, with 2 bases separating them. The CDR3 loop is CASSIYNSPLHF. The CDR3 coding sequence is TGTGCCAGCAGCATCTATAATTCACCCCTCCACTTT.

There are many counts of this clonotype. The rearrangement joins TRBV12-3 or TRBV12-4 to TRBJ1-2, with D unresolved. The CDR3 spans 13 residues. Trimming shortened V by 5 bases and J by 3 bases, and 10 bases separated the two germline ends. The CDR3 here is CASSGLGHYGYTF. The CDR3 nucleotides are TGTGCCAGCAGTGGACTGGGCCACTATGGCTACACCTTC.

This clonotype has more than one count but fewer than ten. The chain has TRBV6-1 and TRBJ1-4; TRBD1 matches at 9 bases. The CDR3 spans 16 residues. CDR1 and CDR2 (germline): MNHNS, SASEGT. The V segment lost 7 bases and the J segment 2 bases; nucleotides outside the gene matches: 8. CDR3 DNA sequence: TGTGCCAGCACCCGGACAGGGGCGCGGACTAATGAAAAACTGTTTTTT. Residues: CASTRTGARTNEKLFF.

The J gene is TRBJ2-3, the V gene TRBV6-1, with D uncertain. This CDR3 is 12 amino acids long. The V end lost 2 bases, the J end lost 6 bases, and 6 bases lay between the germline ends. Germline lookup yields CDR1 MNHNS and CDR2 SASEGT. CDR3 bases: TGTGCCAGCAGTGAATACTTGGATACGCAGTATTTT. It is translated as CASSEYLDTQYF.

The rearrangement links TRBV7-9 to TRBJ1-1; the D gene is possibly TRBD1 (6 bases). Germline lookup yields CDR1 SEHNR and CDR2 FQNEAQ (reference sequence). V lost 5 bases to trimming and J lost 4 bases, with 17 bases between them. CDR3 length: 15 amino acids. The CDR3 sequence is CASSVPLGGLTEAFF. As DNA, the CDR3 is TGTGCCAGCAGCGTCCCGCTGGGGGGCCTCACTGAAGCTTTCTTT.

V and J are TRBV29-1 and TRBJ2-7; a possible D gene is TRBD1 (5 bases). Per germline, CDR1 SQVTM and CDR2 ANQGSEA. The CDR3 runs 13 residues. Trimming pared 4 bases from V and 6 bases from J, leaving 16 bases between. The CDR3 sequence: CSVVGARLTEQYF. The CDR3, as DNA: TGCAGCGTTGTTGGGGCGAGGTTGACCGAGCAGTACTTC.

This clonotype was seen more than once but under ten times. The J gene is TRBJ2-1, the V gene TRBV7-3; D is unresolved. V lost 3 bases, J lost 8 bases, and 14 bases lay in between. Germline CDR1 reads SGHTA; CDR2 reads FQGTGA. The CDR3 spans 14 residues. CDR3 sequence (DNA): TGTGCCAGCAGCTTGTTCTCGTATGTGGATGAGCAGTTCTTC. Amino acids: CASSLFSYVDEQFF.

This clonotype was seen ten or more times. The chain is built from TRBV29-1 and TRBJ2-1, with 8 positions matching TRBD2. Germline-derived CDR1 and CDR2 are SQVTM and ANQGSEA. Germline trimming cut 5 bases from V and 0 bases from J; bases unmatched to any gene: 6. The CDR3 consists of 15 residues. CDR3 sequence (DNA): TGCAGCGTTCCGGGACTAGGACTCTCCTACAATGAGCAGTTCTTC. Its translation: CSVPGLGLSYNEQFF.